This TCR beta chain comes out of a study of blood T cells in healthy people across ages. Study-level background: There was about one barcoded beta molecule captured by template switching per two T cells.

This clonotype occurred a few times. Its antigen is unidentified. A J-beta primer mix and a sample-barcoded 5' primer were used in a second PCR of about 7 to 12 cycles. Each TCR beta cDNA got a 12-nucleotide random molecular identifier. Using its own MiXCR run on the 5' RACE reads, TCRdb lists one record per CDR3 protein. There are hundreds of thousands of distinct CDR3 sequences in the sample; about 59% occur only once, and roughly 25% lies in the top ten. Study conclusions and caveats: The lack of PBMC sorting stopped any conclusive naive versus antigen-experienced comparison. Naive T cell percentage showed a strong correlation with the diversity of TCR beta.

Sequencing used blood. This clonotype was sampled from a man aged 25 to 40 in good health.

This CDR3 reads CSAATGNYGYTF. The CDR3 coding sequence is TGCAGTGCCGCGACAGGGAACTATGGCTACACCTTC. The chain joins TRBV20-1 to TRBJ1-2; 7 bases line up with TRBD1. V lost 6 bases, J lost 2 bases, and 3 bases stayed unmatched. The CDR3 sequence is 12 residues long. Per the germline V gene, CDR1 is DFQATT and CDR2 is SNEGSKA (reference sequence).